A selection of T cell receptor beta chains follows, all from one sample in a study of OX40 agonist ivuxolimab in advanced cancers. The data were produced by immunoSEQ multiplex PCR, yet TCRdb's version contains in-frame clones alone and is incomplete. The table shows about 40,000 clones, with around 88% occurring only once. The sample here was CD4+ or CD8+ T cells sorted from blood, taken in a trial of the OX40 agonist ivuxolimab. These receptors originate from an adult with an advanced solid tumor such as melanoma, head and neck, liver or kidney cancer. Both conserved end residues are part of each CDR3. The order of the fields is V gene, CDR3 protein.

v_call: TRBV5-6; cdr3_aa: CASSLVGGADYGYTF
v_call: TRBV7-3; cdr3_aa: CASSLTRGSEQYF
v_call: TRBV6-5; cdr3_aa: CASSYRTGGYEQYF
v_call: TRBV9; cdr3_aa: CASSVAGAGTDTQYF
v_call: TRBV27; cdr3_aa: CASGRLARGHEQYF
v_call: TRBV10-1; cdr3_aa: CASKGSGNTIYF
v_call: TRBV28; cdr3_aa: CASSQDPEGQYF
v_call: TRBV4-1; cdr3_aa: CASSPRDRGSYEQYF
v_call: TRBV9; cdr3_aa: CASSVLGQGQETQYF
v_call: TRBV4-1; cdr3_aa: CASSLGTSASYEQYF
v_call: TRBV19; cdr3_aa: CASTSAGSSYNEQFF
v_call: TRBV7-8; cdr3_aa: CASSPSGTGWGNTIYF
v_call: TRBV2; cdr3_aa: CASSADGQGAYEQYF
v_call: TRBV5-8; cdr3_aa: CASSFPQNYGYTF
v_call: TRBV2; cdr3_aa: CASPPGLSSYNEQFF
v_call: TRBV28; cdr3_aa: CASSLSTFTEAFF
v_call: TRBV5-1; cdr3_aa: CASFQGRREKIADTQYF
v_call: TRBV9; cdr3_aa: CASSYDSTGSDTQYF
v_call: TRBV7-9; cdr3_aa: CASSSASGPSGRAFNEQFF
v_call: TRBV27; cdr3_aa: CASSLMAGVANEQYF